This note documents a single T cell receptor beta chain sequence. Trimming removed 5 bases from V and 0 bases from J, with 11 bases in between. The CDR3 runs to 15 residues. CDR1 MNHEY and CDR2 SMNVEV come from the germline V gene (reference sequence). Amplification used 60 Vbeta primers and 13 Jbeta primers. Sequenced by immunoSEQ multiplex PCR; TCRdb stores in-frame clones only, minus some. The sample lists 95,000 to 100,000 clones, roughly three quarters occurring once. This entry is derived from a study of cytomegalovirus exposure and HLA in healthy donors. The chain carries TRBV27 and TRBJ1-3; D gene unclear. This TCR was sampled from a female donor in good health and CMV-seronegative. The sequenced sample consisted of PBMCs. CDR3 residues: CASSRTVPSGNTIYF. The CDR3 DNA reads TGTGCCAGCAGTCGAACAGTCCCCTCTGGAAACACCATATATTTT.